What follows are 18 T cell receptor beta chains derived from one specimen sequenced in a study of PD-1 blockade in mismatch repair-deficient tumors. Assay used: immunoSEQ multiplex PCR; TCRdb lists only in-frame clones, some missing. Here the sample spans some 48,000 clones, 77% being singletons. The material was PBMCs, obtained before pembrolizumab treatment. These receptors were collected from an adult with mismatch repair-deficient cancer.

The V call is TRBV5-6, the J call TRBJ2-7; no firm D call. Germline V gives CDR1 SGHDT, CDR2 YYEEEE. The CDR3 runs to 14 residues. The germline V and J ends were trimmed by 0 bases and 2 bases, with 9 bases remaining between them. The CDR3 here is CASSLGTGAYEQYF. CDR3 nucleotide sequence: TGTGCCAGCAGCTTGGGGACGGGTGCCTACGAGCAGTACTTC.

The gene calls are TRBV5-4 and TRBJ2-1; 9 nucleotides align to TRBD1. The CDR3 runs to 15 residues. The J segment lost 4 bases and the V segment lost 2 bases, leaving 4 bases of the junction unmatched. The germline V gene has CDR1 SGHNT and CDR2 YYREEE (reference sequence). CDR3 protein: CASSFGQGLYNEQFF. In DNA form, the CDR3 reads TGTGCCAGCAGCTTCGGACAGGGGTTGTACAATGAGCAGTTCTTC.

The chain has TRBV18 and TRBJ2-1, with D hard to call. The V end was cut by 1 base, the J end by 0 bases, with 10 bases between. Germline V gives CDR1 KGHSH, CDR2 LQKENI. CDR3 length equals 16 residues. CDR3 nucleotide sequence: TGTGCCAGCTCACCACTAGGGTCAAGCTCCTACAATGAGCAGTTCTTC. It specifies CASSPLGSSSYNEQFF.

The chain joins TRBV12-5 to TRBJ2-5, with TRBD1 identical over 7 bases. The assigned J gene may be wrong: the sequence end matches TRBJ2-7 better. CDR1 is LGHNT and CDR2 is FRNRAP in the germline V gene. The CDR3 has 12 amino acids. In nucleotides, the CDR3 is TGTGCTAGTGGACAGACAGGGACCGAGCAGTACTTC. As protein: CASGQTGTEQYF.

This clone turned up a few times. The genes are TRBV7-9 and TRBJ2-7; D is ambiguous. The CDR3 runs to 11 residues. Trimming cost V 11 bases and J 4 bases, with 12 bases left between them. Germline V lookup: CDR1 SEHNR, CDR2 FQNEAQ (reference sequence). The CDR3 spells CASRRVYEQYF. CDR3 coding DNA: TGTGCCTCGCGGCGAGTTTACGAGCAGTACTTC.

This chain's CDR3 is CASSYRGKTQYF. For the CDR3, the DNA is TGTGCCAGCAGCTACAGGGGAAAGACCCAGTACTTC. The rearrangement links TRBV5-8 to TRBJ2-5; 7 bases align to TRBD1. Unmatched junction bases numbered 2, after V lost 3 bases and J lost 6 bases. CDR3 length: 12 residues. The germline V gene encodes CDR1 SGHTS and CDR2 YDEGEE.

This sequence joins TRBV11-3 and TRBJ2-6, with D unclear. This CDR3 spans 15 amino acids. Trimming cost V 2 bases and J 3 bases, with 8 bases left between them. Germline loops: CDR1 SGHNT, CDR2 YENEEA. The CDR3 loop is CASSLLRFGANVLTF. CDR3 DNA: TGTGCCAGCAGCTTATTGCGGTTTGGGGCCAACGTCCTGACTTTC.

J is TRBJ2-1 and V is TRBV2; D possibly corresponds to TRBD1 (5 bases). Germline loops: CDR1 SNHLY, CDR2 FYNNEI. The CDR3 totals 12 residues. The ends were cut back, 8 bases at V and 2 bases at J, with 7 bases in the middle. The CDR3 DNA sequence: TGTGCCAGCGAACAGGCCTACAATGAGCAGTTCTTC. Translation gives CASEQAYNEQFF.

This sequence joins TRBV11-2 and TRBJ2-2; 7 bases agree with TRBD2. The V gene's germline CDR1 is SGHAT and CDR2 FQNNGV. The V gene end was trimmed by 6 bases and the J gene end by 4 bases; junction bases not matched to a gene: 11. CDR3 length: 16 amino acids. DNA of the CDR3: TGTGCCAGCAGGCCTCGGGGCGGGAGCCGCACCGGGGAGCTGTTTTTT. Its protein product is CASRPRGGSRTGELFF.

The chain uses TRBV11-3 and TRBJ2-1; D tentatively reads TRBD1 or TRBD2 (5 bases each). The CDR3 spans 14 residues. Between the trimmed V and J ends, which lost 5 bases and 3 bases, there was a span of 11 bases. The germline gives CDR1 SGHNT, CDR2 YENEEA. This CDR3 is CASSLYGGYNEQFF. CDR3 DNA: TGTGCCAGCAGCCTCTATGGGGGCTACAATGAGCAGTTCTTC.

By sample fraction, this clone is medium-sized. The CDR3 protein is CASSRTETAEAFF. CDR3 sequence (DNA): TGTGCCAGCAGCCGCACAGAGACGGCTGAAGCTTTCTTT. J is TRBJ1-1 and V is TRBV27; no clear D gene. The ends were cut back, 6 bases at V and 6 bases at J, with 14 bases in the middle. From germline, CDR1 is MNHEY and CDR2 SMNVEV (reference sequence). CDR3 length: 13 amino acids.

The V and J genes are TRBV11-2 and TRBJ2-5; perhaps D is TRBD1 or TRBD2 (5 bases each). The germline V and J ends were trimmed by 3 bases and 5 bases, with 13 bases remaining between them. The length of the CDR3 is 14 residues. Germline loops: CDR1 SGHAT, CDR2 FQNNGV. Here the CDR3 reads CASSFGGFMETQYF. As DNA, the CDR3 is TGTGCCAGCAGCTTTGGGGGTTTTATGGAGACCCAGTACTTC. Drawing the rest from reference TRBV11-2 and TRBJ2-5, the complete variable domain is EAGVAQSPRYKIIEKRQSVAFWCNPISGHATLYWYQQILGQGPKLLIQFQNNGVVDDSQLPKDRFSAERLKGVDSTLKIQPAKLEDSAVYLCASSFGGFMETQYFGPGTRLLVL.

The chain recombines TRBV11-1 with TRBJ2-1; no firm D call. This CDR3 is 15 amino acids long. Deletions cut 1 base from V and 9 bases from J, with 16 bases between. Germline CDR1 SGHAT, CDR2 FQDESV (reference sequence). The CDR3 region is CASSLGRLGLVEQFF. The CDR3 DNA follows: TGTGCCAGCAGCTTAGGACGGCTAGGTCTAGTTGAGCAGTTCTTC. The full variable domain, with the rest looked up from reference TRBV11-1 and TRBJ2-1, is EAEVAQSPRYKITEKSQAVAFWCDPISGHATLYWYRQILGQGPELLVQFQDESVVDDSQLPKDRFSAERLKGVDSTLKIQPAELGDSAMYLCASSLGRLGLVEQFFGPGTRLTVL.

The chain combines TRBV9 with TRBJ1-1; tentatively, D is TRBD1 (5 bases). This CDR3 is 14 amino acids long. V lost 7 bases, J lost 0 bases, and 13 bases lay in between. CDR1 and CDR2 from the germline V gene are SGDLS and YYNGEE. CDR3 nucleotide sequence: TGTGCCAGCCGGCAGGGCATCATGAACACTGAAGCTTTCTTT. This translates into CASRQGIMNTEAFF. Together with reference TRBV9 and TRBJ1-1, the CDR3 gives the full variable domain: DSGVTQTPKHLITATGQRVTLRCSPRSGDLSVYWYQQSLDQGLQFLIQYYNGEERAKGNILERFSAQQFPDLHSELNLSSLELGDSALYFCASRQGIMNTEAFFGQGTRLTVV.

This chain joins TRBV5-4 and TRBJ2-2; 10 nucleotides agree with TRBD2. The junction had 15 bases not matched to a gene; V was cut back by 0 bases and J by 4 bases. Germline lookup yields CDR1 SGHNT and CDR2 YYREEE (reference sequence). The CDR3 totals 20 residues. This CDR3 is CASSLEGWLAGVQGTGELFF. DNA for the CDR3: TGTGCCAGCAGCTTGGAGGGATGGCTAGCGGGAGTTCAGGGCACCGGGGAGCTGTTTTTT.

This clone was seen more than once but under ten times. Other DNA sequences in this specimen translate into the identical CDR3. This rearrangement joins TRBV4-3 to TRBJ1-2; D is unclear. V shed 0 bases and J shed 6 bases, with 17 bases lying between them. Germline V gives CDR1 LGHNA, CDR2 YSLEER. This CDR3 comprises 16 residues. CDR3 residues: CASSQDLRRVSNGYTF. For the CDR3, the DNA is TGCGCCAGCAGCCAAGATTTAAGGCGGGTTTCCAATGGCTACACCTTC.

A few counts support this clone. The chain links TRBV4-3 to TRBJ2-1; the D gene is possibly TRBD2 (6 bases). Per the germline V gene, CDR1 is LGHNA and CDR2 is YSLEER. Trimming removed 4 bases at V and 6 bases at J, with 19 bases between. This CDR3 is built from 16 residues. CDR3 loop: CASSPGRELGINEQFF. CDR3 DNA sequence: TGCGCCAGCAGCCCCGGGCGGGAACTCGGAATCAATGAGCAGTTCTTC.

The chain couples TRBV7-3 to TRBJ1-1, with D possibly matching TRBD1 (5 bases). The CDR3 has 14 amino acids. CDR1 is SGHTA and CDR2 is FQGTGA in the germline V gene. The V and J ends lost 2 bases and 1 base respectively, with 8 bases between them. CDR3 nucleotides: TGTGCCAGCAGCTTAGGTCAGGGGAACACTGAAGCTTTCTTT. Translated, it gives CASSLGQGNTEAFF.